This TCR beta chain is drawn from a study of control samples from healthy donors and cancer patients (dated by TCRdb to the early 2020s). Libraries were made using the immunoSEQ multiplex PCR assay. The table was pulled from immuneACCESS by TCRdb, which kept in-frame rearrangements only. Such tables lose some clones; where checked, under half of the loss comes from unresolved V genes, and the rest has no known cause. In this sample the table shows about 80,000 clones, around 84% of which occur a single time. The ten most abundant clones make up around a tenth of the sample. This clone was counted a few times. The target of this receptor is not known. Base qualities are not provided; no much larger clone lies one nucleotide away. Measured from the cysteine to the phenylalanine, the CDR3 is 15 residues long. The sequence is cut down to CDR3 DNA, 45 bases in frame from base 1. The germline V gene (reference sequence) specifies LNHDA as CDR1 and SQIVND as CDR2. V lost 4 bases and J lost 1 base, and the count of bases not matched to a germline gene is 4.

This receptor was obtained from a man aged 55 to 69 with head and neck cancer. The chain is encoded by TRBV19 joined to TRBJ2-5; 9 central nucleotides agree with TRBD1. The specimen sequenced was PBMCs. The encoded CDR3 is CASSRGQGFQETQYF. Here is the DNA: TGTGCCAGTAGTAGGGGACAGGGCTTCCAAGAGACCCAGTACTTC.